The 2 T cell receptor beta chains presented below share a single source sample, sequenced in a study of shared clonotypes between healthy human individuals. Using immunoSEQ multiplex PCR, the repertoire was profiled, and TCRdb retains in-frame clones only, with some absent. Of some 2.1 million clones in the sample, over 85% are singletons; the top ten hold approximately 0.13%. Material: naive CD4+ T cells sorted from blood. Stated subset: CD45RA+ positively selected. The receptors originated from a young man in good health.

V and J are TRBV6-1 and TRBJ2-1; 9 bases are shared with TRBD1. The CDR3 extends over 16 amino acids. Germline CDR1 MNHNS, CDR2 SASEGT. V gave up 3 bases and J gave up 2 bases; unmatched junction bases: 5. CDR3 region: CASSDPGTGPYNEQFF. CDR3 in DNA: TGTGCCAGCAGTGACCCCGGGACAGGGCCCTACAATGAGCAGTTCTTC.

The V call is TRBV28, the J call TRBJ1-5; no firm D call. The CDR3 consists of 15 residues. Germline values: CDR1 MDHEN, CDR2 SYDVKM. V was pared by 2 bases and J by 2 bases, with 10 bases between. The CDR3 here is CASSLGVRGNQPQHF. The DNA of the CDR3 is TGTGCCAGCAGTTTAGGGGTTAGGGGCAATCAGCCCCAGCATTTT.